These T cell receptor beta chains were read from a single sample in a study of cytomegalovirus exposure and HLA in healthy donors. Clones were sequenced by immunoSEQ multiplex PCR, and TCRdb holds only the in-frame ones, with some missing. The sample includes over 95,000 clones, approximately 80% seen only once; the top ten take more than 10%. The sequenced sample consisted of PBMCs. Receptors originate from a woman in her thirties or forties in good health and CMV-seropositive. The CDR3 runs from the conserved cysteine through the conserved F or W. The D gene is left open where the match is weak. Clone size appears in some rows only: once, few, many, or a class for an expanded clone.

D gene: .
J gene: TRBJ2-4
clone size: .
V gene: TRBV7-6
CDR3 DNA: TGTGCCAGCAGCTTAGAGGAGGAATTAGGCATTCAGTACTTC
CDR3 protein: CASSLEEELGIQYF

D gene: TRBD1
J gene: TRBJ2-7
clone size: .
V gene: TRBV5-4
CDR3 DNA: TGTGCCAGCAGCTTGGAAGGGGGCGGCTACGAGCAGTACTTC
CDR3 protein: CASSLEGGGYEQYF

D gene: .
J gene: TRBJ1-4
clone size: .
V gene: TRBV6-5
CDR3 DNA: TGTGCCAGCAGGAGGACAGAGGGAGAAAAACTGTTTTTT
CDR3 protein: CASRRTEGEKLFF

D gene: TRBD1
J gene: TRBJ2-2
clone size: .
V gene: TRBV4-1
CDR3 DNA: TGCGCATCTTGTAACAGGGGGCATCGTCCCGGGGAGCTGTTTTTT
CDR3 protein: CASCNRGHRPGELFF

D gene: .
J gene: TRBJ2-3
clone size: .
V gene: TRBV7-3
CDR3 DNA: TGTGCCAGCAGCTCCAATCTAGGGGGCACAGATACGCAGTATTTT
CDR3 protein: CASSSNLGGTDTQYF

D gene: .
J gene: TRBJ1-2
clone size: .
V gene: TRBV19
CDR3 DNA: TGTGCCAGTAGTTCTCTGCAGGCAGGGCGGGATACAAGCTATGGCTACACCTTC
CDR3 protein: CASSSLQAGRDTSYGYTF

D gene: .
J gene: TRBJ1-1
clone size: .
V gene: TRBV5-1
CDR3 DNA: TGCGCCAGCAGCTTGGTGGGGAGGCGAGAGAACACTGAAGCTTTCTTT
CDR3 protein: CASSLVGRRENTEAFF

D gene: .
J gene: TRBJ2-3
clone size: .
V gene: TRBV5-1
CDR3 DNA: TGCGCCAGCAGACCTGATTGGGGCGGCACAGATACGCAGTATTTT
CDR3 protein: CASRPDWGGTDTQYF

D gene: .
J gene: TRBJ1-3
clone size: few
V gene: TRBV6-1
CDR3 DNA: TGTGCCAGCGGGGTCGGAGGGTTCTCTGGAAACACCATATATTTT
CDR3 protein: CASGVGGFSGNTIYF

D gene: TRBD1
J gene: TRBJ1-1
clone size: .
V gene: TRBV7-3
CDR3 DNA: TGTGCCAGCAGCTTAAATTCAGGGACAGGGGAAGCTTTCTTT
CDR3 protein: CASSLNSGTGEAFF

D gene: TRBD2
J gene: TRBJ2-7
clone size: .
V gene: TRBV5-4
CDR3 DNA: TGTGCCAGCAGCTCTAGCGGGGTCTCCTACGAGCAGTACTTC
CDR3 protein: CASSSSGVSYEQYF

D gene: .
J gene: TRBJ2-3
clone size: once
V gene: TRBV5-1
CDR3 DNA: TGCGCCAGCAGCCCTGGGAGTTTTTCCACAGATACGCAGTATTTT
CDR3 protein: CASSPGSFSTDTQYF

D gene: .
J gene: TRBJ1-1
clone size: .
V gene: TRBV5-1
CDR3 DNA: TGCGCCAGCAGCCTCCGGAGAGGGGGGAACACTGAAGCTTTCTTT
CDR3 protein: CASSLRRGGNTEAFF

D gene: .
J gene: TRBJ1-4
clone size: .
V gene: TRBV5-4
CDR3 DNA: TGTGCCAGCAGCTCAAATGGGCTTAATGAAAAACTGTTTTTT
CDR3 protein: CASSSNGLNEKLFF

D gene: .
J gene: TRBJ2-3
clone size: .
V gene: TRBV6-5
CDR3 DNA: TGTGCCAGCAGTACCCTAAAGATCCCAGATACGCAGTATTTT
CDR3 protein: CASSTLKIPDTQYF

D gene: TRBD1
J gene: TRBJ1-2
clone size: once
V gene: TRBV19
CDR3 DNA: TGTGCCAGTAGTGGACGGGACAGTCGTGGCTACACCTTC
CDR3 protein: CASSGRDSRGYTF

D gene: .
J gene: TRBJ1-5
clone size: .
V gene: TRBV19
CDR3 DNA: TGTGCCAGTAGTCCACAGGTAAATAGCAATCAGCCCCAGCATTTT
CDR3 protein: CASSPQVNSNQPQHF

D gene: .
J gene: TRBJ1-2
clone size: once
V gene: TRBV20-1
CDR3 DNA: TGCAGTGCCAGAAACGGTGGCTACACCTTC
CDR3 protein: CSARNGGYTF

D gene: .
J gene: TRBJ2-7
clone size: .
V gene: TRBV2
CDR3 DNA: TGTGCCAGCAGACCCGGGACTCGGGGCTACGAGCAGTACTTC
CDR3 protein: CASRPGTRGYEQYF

D gene: .
J gene: TRBJ1-1
clone size: .
V gene: TRBV6-4
CDR3 DNA: TGTGCCAGCAAACGGGGGGCGACTCAGAACACTGAAGCTTTCTTT
CDR3 protein: CASKRGATQNTEAFF

D gene: .
J gene: TRBJ1-6
clone size: .
V gene: TRBV30
CDR3 DNA: TGTGCCTGGGGTCTCCAGGCTTCACCCCTCCACTTT
CDR3 protein: CAWGLQASPLHF

D gene: TRBD2
J gene: TRBJ2-7
clone size: .
V gene: TRBV2
CDR3 DNA: TGTGCCAGCAGTTACGCGGGGGGGCCCAACGAGCAGTACTTC
CDR3 protein: CASSYAGGPNEQYF

D gene: .
J gene: TRBJ2-2
clone size: .
V gene: TRBV10-1
CDR3 DNA: TGCGCCAGCAGTGAACTAACCACCGGGGAGCTGTTTTTT
CDR3 protein: CASSELTTGELFF

D gene: .
J gene: TRBJ1-3
clone size: .
V gene: TRBV7-8
CDR3 DNA: TGTGCCAGCAGCTCTCACTCCCTCTCTGGAAACACCATATATTTT
CDR3 protein: CASSSHSLSGNTIYF

D gene: .
J gene: TRBJ1-1
clone size: .
V gene: TRBV9
CDR3 DNA: TGTGCCAGCAACAAGGAGGGGATATTGTTGAACACTGAAGCTTTCTTT
CDR3 protein: CASNKEGILLNTEAFF

D gene: TRBD1
J gene: TRBJ2-3
clone size: .
V gene: TRBV29-1
CDR3 DNA: TGCAGCGTGACCGGGACAGGGGGAGATACGCAGTATTTT
CDR3 protein: CSVTGTGGDTQYF

D gene: TRBD2
J gene: TRBJ2-1
clone size: .
V gene: TRBV9
CDR3 DNA: TGTGCCAGCAGCGTTGGTAGCGGGGCGGGTGAGCAGTTCTTC
CDR3 protein: CASSVGSGAGEQFF

D gene: .
J gene: TRBJ1-1
clone size: .
V gene: TRBV7-7
CDR3 DNA: TGTGCCAGCAGCCAACAGACGGACACTGAAGCTTTCTTT
CDR3 protein: CASSQQTDTEAFF

D gene: TRBD1
J gene: TRBJ1-4
clone size: .
V gene: TRBV5-1
CDR3 DNA: TGCGCCAGCAGCGCGGGGAGGACAGGGCCTGCAACTAATGAAAAACTGTTTTTT
CDR3 protein: CASSAGRTGPATNEKLFF

D gene: .
J gene: TRBJ2-7
clone size: .
V gene: TRBV5-6
CDR3 DNA: TGTGCCAGCAGCTTGAATACAGCCGAGCAGTACTTC
CDR3 protein: CASSLNTAEQYF

D gene: TRBD1
J gene: TRBJ2-6
clone size: .
V gene: TRBV5-1
CDR3 DNA: TGCGCCAGCAGCTTGGATGGGACAGGGCTATGGGGGGCCAACGTCCTGACTTTC
CDR3 protein: CASSLDGTGLWGANVLTF

D gene: .
J gene: TRBJ1-2
clone size: .
V gene: TRBV4-1
CDR3 DNA: TGCGCCAGCAGCCAAGTGTCAGGGATCTATGGCTACACCTTC
CDR3 protein: CASSQVSGIYGYTF

D gene: .
J gene: TRBJ1-6
clone size: few
V gene: TRBV10-1
CDR3 DNA: TGCGCCAGCAGTGCCGGGGGTGCCTCACCCCTCCACTTT
CDR3 protein: CASSAGGASPLHF

D gene: .
J gene: TRBJ1-2
clone size: .
V gene: TRBV6-6
CDR3 DNA: TGTGCCAGCAGTTACTCGAACGTGGCCTCTAACTATGGCTACACCTTC
CDR3 protein: CASSYSNVASNYGYTF

D gene: .
J gene: TRBJ1-2
clone size: .
V gene: TRBV6-5
CDR3 DNA: TGTGCCAGCAGTTACCCCCCAGGTGTCCGACCCACATTC
CDR3 protein: CASSYPPGVRPTF

D gene: .
J gene: TRBJ1-1
clone size: .
V gene: TRBV12-2
CDR3 DNA: TGTGCAAGTCGCTTCCCCTACCCGTTAACAGAGAACACTGAAGCTTTCTTT
CDR3 protein: CASRFPYPLTENTEAFF

D gene: .
J gene: TRBJ1-4
clone size: .
V gene: TRBV7-2
CDR3 DNA: TGTGCCAGCAGCCCAGGGGCGATTAATGAAAAACTGTTTTTT
CDR3 protein: CASSPGAINEKLFF

D gene: .
J gene: TRBJ1-1
clone size: .
V gene: TRBV5-4
CDR3 DNA: TGTGCCAGCAGCCCCCGTACGGGACACTTGAACACTGAAGCTTTCTTT
CDR3 protein: CASSPRTGHLNTEAFF

D gene: .
J gene: TRBJ1-2
clone size: once
V gene: TRBV6-4
CDR3 DNA: TGTGCCAGCTCCCCAGACACTAACTATGGCTACACCTTC
CDR3 protein: CASSPDTNYGYTF

D gene: TRBD1
J gene: TRBJ1-2
clone size: few
V gene: TRBV29-1
CDR3 DNA: TGCAGCGTTTCCAGACAGGGCGATGGCTACACCTTC
CDR3 protein: CSVSRQGDGYTF

D gene: .
J gene: TRBJ2-5
clone size: few
V gene: TRBV6-1
CDR3 DNA: TGTGCCAGCAGTTTGGCAGGGGACCGGCAAGAGACCCAGTACTTC
CDR3 protein: CASSLAGDRQETQYF

D gene: TRBD1
J gene: TRBJ1-5
clone size: .
V gene: TRBV7-9
CDR3 DNA: TGTGCCAGCAGCTCCGGGACAGGGGGTTGGCAGCCCCAGCATTTT
CDR3 protein: CASSSGTGGWQPQHF

D gene: .
J gene: TRBJ1-2
clone size: .
V gene: TRBV5-4
CDR3 DNA: TGTGCCAGCACCGAAACAGGTCCGTATGGCTACACCTTC
CDR3 protein: CASTETGPYGYTF

D gene: TRBD1
J gene: TRBJ2-1
clone size: .
V gene: TRBV7-2
CDR3 DNA: TGTGCCAGCCGCTACCGGGGACAGGGAGGAAATGAGCAGTTCTTC
CDR3 protein: CASRYRGQGGNEQFF

D gene: TRBD1
J gene: TRBJ2-3
clone size: .
V gene: TRBV6-1
CDR3 DNA: TGTGCCAGCCGGGACAGCGATACGCAGTATTTT
CDR3 protein: CASRDSDTQYF

D gene: .
J gene: TRBJ1-6
clone size: .
V gene: TRBV30
CDR3 DNA: TGTGCCTGGAACGACTTCTATAATTCACCCCTCCACTTT
CDR3 protein: CAWNDFYNSPLHF

D gene: .
J gene: TRBJ1-1
clone size: .
V gene: TRBV5-4
CDR3 DNA: TGTGCCAGCAGCCCGGACTACGCTAAAGCTTTCTTT
CDR3 protein: CASSPDYAKAFF

D gene: TRBD2
J gene: TRBJ2-3
clone size: .
V gene: TRBV4-1
CDR3 DNA: TGCGCCAGCAGCCAAATTCTAGCGGGGCTAGATACGCAGTATTTT
CDR3 protein: CASSQILAGLDTQYF

D gene: .
J gene: TRBJ1-5
clone size: .
V gene: TRBV7-9
CDR3 DNA: TGTGCCAGCAGCTTAGAGTATTGGGGGGTGGGCAATCAGCCCCAGCATTTT
CDR3 protein: CASSLEYWGVGNQPQHF

D gene: .
J gene: TRBJ2-7
clone size: few
V gene: TRBV5-1
CDR3 DNA: TGCGCCAGCAGCTCAGGGGAATTCCAGGTTTACGAGCAGTACTTC
CDR3 protein: CASSSGEFQVYEQYF

D gene: TRBD1
J gene: TRBJ1-2
clone size: .
V gene: TRBV28
CDR3 DNA: TGTGCCAGCAGTTTTTTGACAGGGGTCTATGGCTACACCTTC
CDR3 protein: CASSFLTGVYGYTF

D gene: TRBD2
J gene: TRBJ2-3
clone size: .
V gene: TRBV10-3
CDR3 DNA: TGTGCCATCAGGACTAGCGGGGGGTACGGCACAGATACGCAGTATTTT
CDR3 protein: CAIRTSGGYGTDTQYF

D gene: TRBD2
J gene: TRBJ2-5
clone size: few
V gene: TRBV7-9
CDR3 DNA: TGTGCCAGCAGCTTAGGACTAGCGGGGGGCCGAAAAGAGACCCAGTACTTC
CDR3 protein: CASSLGLAGGRKETQYF

D gene: TRBD1
J gene: TRBJ1-5
clone size: .
V gene: TRBV27
CDR3 DNA: TGTGCCAGCAGCCAACAGGGGCTCTCTCAGCCCCAGCATTTT
CDR3 protein: CASSQQGLSQPQHF

D gene: .
J gene: TRBJ2-5
clone size: .
V gene: TRBV29-1
CDR3 DNA: TGCAGCGCTGCCAGGGACAACCAAGAGACCCAGTACTTC
CDR3 protein: CSAARDNQETQYF

D gene: TRBD2
J gene: TRBJ2-1
clone size: few
V gene: TRBV5-4
CDR3 DNA: TGTGCCAGCAACCCCGGAGGAGCGGGGGACCTATACAATGAGCAGTTCTTC
CDR3 protein: CASNPGGAGDLYNEQFF

D gene: .
J gene: TRBJ1-2
clone size: .
V gene: TRBV5-1
CDR3 DNA: TGCGCCAGCAGCTCCCGGCAGGCAACATATGGCTACACCTTC
CDR3 protein: CASSSRQATYGYTF

D gene: .
J gene: TRBJ1-2
clone size: .
V gene: TRBV9
CDR3 DNA: TGTGCCAGCAGCGTAGAGGGGGGGTACAACTATGGCTACACCTTC
CDR3 protein: CASSVEGGYNYGYTF

D gene: .
J gene: TRBJ1-2
clone size: once
V gene: TRBV4-1
CDR3 DNA: TGCGCCAGCAGCCAAGATCAGGCAGTCTATGGCTACACCTTC
CDR3 protein: CASSQDQAVYGYTF

D gene: TRBD1
J gene: TRBJ1-6
clone size: .
V gene: TRBV6-5
CDR3 DNA: TGTGCCAGCAGTGACAGGGTGGATTCACCCCTCCACTTT
CDR3 protein: CASSDRVDSPLHF